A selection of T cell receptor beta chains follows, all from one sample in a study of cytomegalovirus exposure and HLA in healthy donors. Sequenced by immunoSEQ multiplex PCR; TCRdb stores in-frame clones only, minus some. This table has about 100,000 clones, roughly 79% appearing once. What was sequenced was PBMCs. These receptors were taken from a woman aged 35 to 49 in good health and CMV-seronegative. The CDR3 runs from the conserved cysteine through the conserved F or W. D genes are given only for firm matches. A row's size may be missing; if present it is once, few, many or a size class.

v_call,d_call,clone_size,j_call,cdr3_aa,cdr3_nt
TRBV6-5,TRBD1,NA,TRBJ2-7,CASSRQGSKQYF,TGTGCCAGCAGTCGACAGGGGTCCAAGCAGTACTTC
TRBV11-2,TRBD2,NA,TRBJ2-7,CASTTTSGGFYEQYF,TGTGCCAGCACAACGACTAGCGGAGGTTTCTACGAGCAGTACTTC
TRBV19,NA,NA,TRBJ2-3,CASSEGGPTDTQYF,TGTGCCAGTAGTGAGGGTGGGCCGACAGATACGCAGTATTTT
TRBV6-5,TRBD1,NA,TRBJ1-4,CASSPRTGWDEKLFF,TGTGCCAGCAGTCCTCGGACAGGGTGGGATGAAAAACTGTTTTTT
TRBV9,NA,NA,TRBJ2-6,CASSADPGDSGANVLTF,TGTGCCAGCAGCGCCGATCCGGGGGACTCTGGGGCCAACGTCCTGACTTTC
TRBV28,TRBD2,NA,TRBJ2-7,CASTTKGLAGVPLYEQYF,TGTGCCAGCACGACTAAAGGACTAGCGGGCGTCCCTCTCTACGAGCAGTACTTC
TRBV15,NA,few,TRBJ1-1,CATSRDSREATEAFF,TGTGCCACCAGCAGAGATTCCAGGGAGGCCACTGAAGCTTTCTTT
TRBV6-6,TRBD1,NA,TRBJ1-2,CASRQGGSSYTF,TGTGCCAGCAGGCAAGGGGGCAGTAGCTACACCTTC
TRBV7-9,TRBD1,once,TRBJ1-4,CASRTGTGNEKLFF,TGTGCCAGCCGAACCGGGACAGGGAATGAAAAACTGTTTTTT
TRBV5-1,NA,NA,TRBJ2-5,CASSLETGQETQYF,TGCGCCAGCAGCTTGGAAACAGGCCAAGAGACCCAGTACTTC
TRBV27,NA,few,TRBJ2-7,CASSPRRSLDYEQYF,TGTGCCAGCAGTCCTCGACGGAGTCTAGACTACGAGCAGTACTTC
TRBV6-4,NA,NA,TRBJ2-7,CASSGTSSGSYEQYF,TGTGCCAGCAGTGGAACTAGCTCCGGGTCCTACGAGCAGTACTTC
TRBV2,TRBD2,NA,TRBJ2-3,CASRGSGGAWDTQYF,TGTGCCAGCAGGGGTAGCGGGGGGGCCTGGGATACGCAGTATTTT
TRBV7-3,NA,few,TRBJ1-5,CASRSTGNWGNQPQHF,TGTGCCAGCAGATCAACAGGGAATTGGGGCAATCAGCCCCAGCATTTT
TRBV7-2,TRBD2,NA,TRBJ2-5,CASSTGLAGGWETQYF,TGTGCCAGCAGCACGGGACTAGCGGGGGGTTGGGAGACCCAGTACTTC
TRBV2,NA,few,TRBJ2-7,CASSPRTGYEQYF,TGTGCCAGCAGCCCCAGGACTGGGTACGAGCAGTACTTC
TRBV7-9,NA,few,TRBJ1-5,CSSSFGDGRPAGGQPQHF,TGTTCCAGCAGCTTTGGAGACGGGAGGCCCGCAGGCGGTCAGCCCCAGCATTTT
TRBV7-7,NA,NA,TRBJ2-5,CASSRGETQYF,TGTGCTAGCAGCCGAGGGGAGACCCAGTACTTC
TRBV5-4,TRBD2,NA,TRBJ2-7,CASSLEGSGGYEQYF,TGTGCCAGCAGCTTGGAGGGGTCGGGGGGCTACGAGCAGTACTTC
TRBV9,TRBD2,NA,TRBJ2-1,CASSPPGLAYNEQFF,TGTGCCAGCAGCCCCCCGGGACTAGCATACAATGAGCAGTTCTTC
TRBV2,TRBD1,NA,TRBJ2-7,CASGAGGAPYEQYF,TGTGCCAGCGGAGCAGGGGGCGCGCCCTACGAGCAGTACTTC
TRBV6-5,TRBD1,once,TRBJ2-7,CASSYSKDRGSHEQYF,TGTGCCAGCAGTTACTCGAAGGACAGGGGTTCCCACGAGCAGTACTTC
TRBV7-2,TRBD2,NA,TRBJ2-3,CASSLGLAGGTDTQYF,TGTGCCAGCAGCTTAGGACTAGCGGGAGGCACAGATACGCAGTATTTT
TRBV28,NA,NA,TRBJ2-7,CASSLSGAMDEQYF,TGTGCCAGCAGTTTATCAGGGGCCATGGACGAGCAGTACTTC
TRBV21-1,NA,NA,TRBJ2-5,CASSSNRVAETQYF,TGTGCCAGCAGCAGCAACAGGGTAGCAGAGACCCAGTACTTC
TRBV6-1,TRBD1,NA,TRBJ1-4,CATFAQGATNEKLFF,TGTGCCACCTTTGCACAGGGGGCAACTAATGAAAAACTGTTTTTT
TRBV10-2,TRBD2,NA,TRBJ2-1,CASAGSSGSNAEQFF,TGCGCCAGCGCAGGTTCAAGCGGGAGCAACGCTGAGCAGTTCTTC
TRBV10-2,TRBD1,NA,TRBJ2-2,CASRTGDAGELFF,TGCGCCAGCAGGACAGGGGATGCCGGGGAGCTGTTTTTT
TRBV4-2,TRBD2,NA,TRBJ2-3,CASSQDAYRGGTDTQYF,TGTGCCAGCAGCCAAGATGCATACCGGGGGGGCACAGATACGCAGTATTTT
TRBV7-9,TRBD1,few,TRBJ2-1,CASSNRDRGLSGEQFF,TGTGCCAGCAGCAACCGGGACAGGGGGCTGTCGGGCGAGCAGTTCTTC
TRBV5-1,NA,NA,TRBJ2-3,CASSLADGTDTQYF,TGCGCCAGCAGCTTAGCGGATGGCACAGATACGCAGTATTTT
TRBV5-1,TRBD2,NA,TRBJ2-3,CASSLGLAASFTDTQYF,TGCGCCAGCAGCTTGGGACTAGCTGCGAGTTTCACAGATACGCAGTATTTT
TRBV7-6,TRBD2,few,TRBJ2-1,CASSLGWATSGPNEQFF,TGTGCCAGCAGCTTAGGGTGGGCGACTAGCGGGCCTAATGAGCAGTTCTTC
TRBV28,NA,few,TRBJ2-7,CASSQIMRGEQYF,TGTGCCAGCAGTCAGATCATGAGAGGAGAGCAGTACTTC
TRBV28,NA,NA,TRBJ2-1,CASSFEVMSSYNEQFF,TGTGCCAGCAGTTTTGAGGTGATGAGCTCCTACAATGAGCAGTTCTTC
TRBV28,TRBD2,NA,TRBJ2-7,CASSSPTSGAGLEQYF,TGTGCCAGCAGTTCCCCAACTAGCGGGGCCGGTCTCGAGCAGTACTTC
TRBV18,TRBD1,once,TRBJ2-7,CASSPRDSTYEQYF,TGTGCCAGCTCACCCCGGGACAGTACCTACGAGCAGTACTTC
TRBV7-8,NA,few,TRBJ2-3,CASSLGRTDTQYF,TGTGCCAGCAGCCTAGGGCGCACAGATACGCAGTATTTT
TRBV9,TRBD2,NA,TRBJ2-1,CASSVSRLAGELSSYNEQFF,TGTGCCAGCAGCGTAAGTAGACTAGCGGGGGAACTTAGCTCCTACAATGAGCAGTTCTTC
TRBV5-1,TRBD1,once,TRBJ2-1,CASSLGDRGYNEQFF,TGCGCCAGCAGCTTGGGGGACAGGGGCTACAATGAGCAGTTCTTC
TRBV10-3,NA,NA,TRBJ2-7,CAISDRTANYEQYF,TGTGCCATCAGTGATCGGACAGCCAACTACGAGCAGTACTTC
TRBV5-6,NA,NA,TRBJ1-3,CASSLEGLGNTIYF,TGTGCCAGCAGCTTGGAGGGGCTCGGAAACACCATATATTTT
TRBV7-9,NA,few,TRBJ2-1,CASSLTPPRNEQFF,TGTGCCAGCAGCTTAACCCCCCCGCGGAATGAGCAGTTCTTC
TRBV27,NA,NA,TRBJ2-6,CASSFVPAGANVLTF,NA
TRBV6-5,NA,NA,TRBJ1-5,CASREGVYQPQHF,TGTGCCAGCAGAGAAGGGGTATATCAGCCCCAGCATTTT
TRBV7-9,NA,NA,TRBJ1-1,CSSSFTGNEAFF,TGTTCCAGCAGCTTCACAGGGAATGAAGCTTTCTTT
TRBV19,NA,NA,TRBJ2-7,CASSGSGASYEQYF,TGTGCCAGTAGTGGGTCAGGGGCCTCCTACGAGCAGTACTTC
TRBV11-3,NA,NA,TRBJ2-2,CASSGGPGDGVGATGELFF,TGTGCCAGCAGCGGAGGTCCAGGGGACGGTGTAGGTGCGACCGGGGAGCTGTTTTTT
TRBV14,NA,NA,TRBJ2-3,CASSPRRSTDTQYF,TGTGCCAGCAGCCCCCGCAGGAGCACAGATACGCAGTATTTT
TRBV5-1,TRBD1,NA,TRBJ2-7,CASSLSTGERNEQYF,TGCGCCAGCAGCCTATCGACAGGGGAACGGAACGAGCAGTACTTC
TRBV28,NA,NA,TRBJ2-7,CASSRQRAGSYEQYF,TGTGCCAGCAGCCGCCAGAGGGCGGGCTCCTACGAGCAGTACTTC
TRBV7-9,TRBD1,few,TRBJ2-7,CSSRGQGIYEQYF,TGTTCCAGCAGAGGACAGGGGATCTACGAGCAGTACTTC
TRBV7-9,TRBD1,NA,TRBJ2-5,CASKGTGHQETQYF,TGTGCCAGCAAGGGGACAGGTCACCAAGAGACCCAGTACTTC
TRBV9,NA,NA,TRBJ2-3,CASSVRGGDGADTQYF,TGTGCCAGCAGCGTAAGGGGCGGGGATGGAGCAGATACGCAGTATTTT
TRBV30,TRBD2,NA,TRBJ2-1,CAWSQGRGDNEQFF,TGTGCCTGGAGTCAGGGCCGGGGGGACAATGAGCAGTTCTTC